This paragraph covers one TCR beta chain sequence. The clone's antigen remains unknown. There are no base qualities to consult, and no much larger clone falls within one base. These data come from a study (dated 2022 in TCRdb). On the study overall, not on this receptor specifically: According to the authors, more investigation is needed, including longitudinal sampling and evaluation of a control group.

Spanning cysteine to phenylalanine, the CDR3 consists of 16 amino acids. The entry retains the CDR3 DNA only, 48 bases that are in frame from base 1. A distance of 14 bases separates the germline ends of V and J, which lose 5 bases and 1 base respectively. According to the germline V gene, CDR1 reads SGHTA and CDR2 reads FQGNSA. Survey-level sequencing on the immunoSEQ platform was used to profile TCR beta chain repertoires. Concerning the study's data processing: Repertoire diversity was quantified by the inverse Simpson index, and CDR3 amino acid length spectratypes and V-J pairing frequencies were compared. TCR beta CDR3 sequences were matched against VDJdb to annotate clonotypes specific to SARS-CoV-2, CMV, influenza A and EBV. TCRdb took this table from immuneACCESS and kept in-frame rearrangements with V and J called. Such tables lack part of the clones; where checked against another copy, unresolved V genes explain under half of the gap, and the rest is unexplained. The V and J calls and the clone size are those of that table, but D and trimming were determined from the DNA. The sample records approximately 70,000 clones, 93% of which are singletons. Jointly, the top ten make up 3.5% to 5.5% of the sample.

PBMCs were separated from peripheral blood, and TCR beta sequencing was performed on genomic DNA obtained from unsorted PBMCs. Sequencing input: PBMCs. Recombination joined TRBV7-2 with TRBJ1-4, and the D gene may be TRBD1, 5 bases matching. The origin of this receptor is a man aged 40-55 years with rheumatoid arthritis. The CDR3 in this case is CASSRGDRGTNEKLFF. At the DNA level, the sequence is TGTGCCAGCAGCAGAGGGGACCGGGGAACTAATGAAAAACTGTTTTTT. When the CDR3 is completed using the reference TRBV7-2 and TRBJ1-4 genes on either side, the full variable domain is GAGVSQSPSNKVTEKGKDVELRCDPISGHTALYWYRQSLGQGLEFLIYFQGNSAPDKSGLPSDRFSAERTGGSVSTLTIQRTQQEDSAVYLCASSRGDRGTNEKLFFGSGTQLSVL.